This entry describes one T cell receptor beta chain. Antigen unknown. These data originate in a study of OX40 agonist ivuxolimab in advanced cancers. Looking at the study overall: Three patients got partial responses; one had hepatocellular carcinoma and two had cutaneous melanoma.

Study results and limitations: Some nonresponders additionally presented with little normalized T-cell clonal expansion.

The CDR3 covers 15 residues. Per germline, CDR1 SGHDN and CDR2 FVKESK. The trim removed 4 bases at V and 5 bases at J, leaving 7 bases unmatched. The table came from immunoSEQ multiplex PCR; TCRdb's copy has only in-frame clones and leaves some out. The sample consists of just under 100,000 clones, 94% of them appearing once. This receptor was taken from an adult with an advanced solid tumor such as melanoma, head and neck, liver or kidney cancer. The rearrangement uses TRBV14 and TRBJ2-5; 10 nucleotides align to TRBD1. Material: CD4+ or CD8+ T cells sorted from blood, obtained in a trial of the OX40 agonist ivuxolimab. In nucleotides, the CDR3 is TGTGCCAGCAGCCCCCGGACAGGGGGAGCGGAGACCCAGTACTTC. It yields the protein CASSPRTGGAETQYF.